The next 31 T cell receptor beta chains were all read from a single sample in a study of blood T cell repertoires in COVID-19. Sequencing was performed with immunoSEQ multiplex PCR; in TCRdb, only in-frame clones are kept and a portion is missing. The table shows 150,000 to 200,000 clones, with about 86% occurring only once. Sample: PBMCs or T cells enriched from blood (not recorded which). All receptors come from a man aged 35 to 55 who had recovered from COVID-19.

The CDR3 DNA reads as TGTGCCAGCAGCTTTGAGCGCCCCTACAATGAGCAGTTCTTC. It yields the protein CASSFERPYNEQFF. J is TRBJ2-1 and V is TRBV7-2; D is uncertain. Germline values: CDR1 SGHTA, CDR2 FQGNSA. V was clipped by 3 bases and J by 2 bases, with 8 bases between them. CDR3 length: 14 residues.

This clone was seen only a few times. The chain links TRBV5-4 to TRBJ2-2, with D maybe TRBD2 (6 bases). CDR1 and CDR2 from the germline V gene are SGHNT and YYREEE (reference sequence). V lost 4 bases, J lost 3 bases, and 19 bases lay in between. This CDR3 spans 17 amino acids. CDR3 sequence (DNA): TGTGCCAGCAGCCCCCCCGGCCGAGGAGGGGACACCGGGGAGCTGTTTTTT. Its protein product is CASSPPGRGGDTGELFF.

The rearrangement links TRBV6-2 or TRBV6-3 to TRBJ1-5; no reliable D call. CDR3 length: 14 amino acids. Trimming pared 3 bases from V and 5 bases from J, leaving 11 bases between. The germline CDR1 and CDR2 sequences are MNHEY and SVGEGT. CDR3 loop: CASSYDSGYQPQHF. The CDR3 DNA reads TGTGCCAGCAGTTATGATTCGGGGTATCAGCCCCAGCATTTT.

The V gene is TRBV3-1 (or the pseudogene TRBV3-2), the J gene TRBJ1-1, with D possibly matching TRBD1 (6 bases). V was pared by 0 bases and J by 1 base, with 15 bases between. CDR3 size: 17 residues. Germline loops: CDR1 LGHDT, CDR2 YNNKEL (reference sequence). CDR3 nucleotide sequence: TGTGCCAGCAGCCAAGACAGGGGCGGAATTACGAACACTGAAGCTTTCTTT. Amino acids: CASSQDRGGITNTEAFF.

Here the CDR3 DNA reads TGCGCCAGCAGCCAAGTTGACAGCCTTAATGAAAAACTGTTTTTT. This gives the protein CASSQVDSLNEKLFF. This chain joins TRBV4-3 and TRBJ1-4, with D possibly being TRBD1 (5 bases). CDR1 LGHNA and CDR2 YSLEER come from the germline V gene. Deletions cut 1 base from V and 4 bases from J, with 10 bases between. This CDR3 comprises 15 residues.

The rearrangement links TRBV11-1 to TRBJ1-1; 9 bases align to TRBD1. This CDR3 has 15 amino acids. The V gene's germline CDR1 is SGHAT and CDR2 FQDESV (reference sequence). V shed 5 bases and J 3 bases; nucleotides not matched to a gene: 7. CDR3 sequence (DNA): TGTGCCAGCAGCCCTTGGGACAGGGCTGACACTGAAGCTTTCTTT. This codes for CASSPWDRADTEAFF.

The genes are TRBV4-1 and TRBJ1-1, with a weak D call TRBD1 (5 bases). The V end was cut by 5 bases, the J end by 1 base, with 14 bases between. This CDR3 spans 15 amino acids. Germline loops: CDR1 MGHRA, CDR2 YSYEKL. The CDR3 sequence is CASSTRVWANTEAFF. CDR3 DNA: TGCGCCAGCAGCACCAGGGTCTGGGCGAACACTGAAGCTTTCTTT.

The chain carries TRBV29-1 and TRBJ1-1; TRBD1 matches at 8 bases. CDR1 and CDR2 from the germline V gene are SQVTM and ANQGSEA. This CDR3 region has 17 residues. After removal of 7 bases from V and 5 bases from J, the junction contained 21 bases not matched to a gene. The CDR3 nucleotides are TGCAGCGGGGGAGGCAGGGGGCTCAGCCAAAGGGGAACTGAAGCTTTCTTT. It is translated as CSGGGRGLSQRGTEAFF.

In DNA form, the CDR3 reads TGTGCCAGTAGTATGCGGGATATCCTCTTCCAAGAGACCCAGTACTTC. Amino acids: CASSMRDILFQETQYF. The chain joins TRBV19 to TRBJ2-5, with D possibly TRBD2 on 6 matching bases. Germline V gives CDR1 LNHDA, CDR2 SQIVND (reference sequence). Trimming cost V 3 bases and J 1 base, with 15 bases left between them. CDR3 length: 16 amino acids.

The CDR3 sequence: CASSETGTGIYYGYTF. The CDR3 DNA reads TGTGCCAGCAGCGAAACCGGGACAGGGATTTACTATGGCTACACCTTC. The gene calls are TRBV3-1 (or the pseudogene TRBV3-2) and TRBJ1-2; 9 nucleotides align to TRBD1. V lost 5 bases to trimming and J lost 3 bases; unmatched junction nucleotides: 10. CDR1 is LGHDT, CDR2 YNNKEL, per germline (reference sequence). This CDR3 has 16 amino acids.

This chain joins TRBV10-1 and TRBJ2-3; 8 bases map to TRBD2. This CDR3 contains 16 residues. The germline V gene has CDR1 WNHNN and CDR2 SYGVQD (reference sequence). Germline trimming cut 3 bases from V and 1 base from J; bases unmatched to any gene: 6. The CDR3 region has the DNA TGCGCCAGCAGTGACCGAGCGGGGGCCGGCACAGATACGCAGTATTTT. Translated: CASSDRAGAGTDTQYF.

This clone was detected only a few times. The gene calls are TRBV28 and TRBJ1-1, with 7 bases lining up with TRBD1. Germline-derived CDR1 and CDR2 are MDHEN and SYDVKM. V was clipped by 4 bases and J by 5 bases; unmatched bases: 4. The CDR3 contains 13 residues. The DNA for the CDR3 is TGTGCCAGCAGTTCGACAGGGTTGACTGAAGCTTTCTTT. Amino acids: CASSSTGLTEAFF.

This clone has more than one count but fewer than ten. The chain employs TRBV5-1 and TRBJ2-3; TRBD1 is a possible D gene (5 bases). CDR1 is SGHRS, CDR2 YFSETQ, per germline. The CDR3 sequence is 14 residues long. The V and J ends lost 2 bases and 5 bases respectively, with 12 bases between them. The CDR3 nucleotides are TGCGCCAGCAGCTTCCGGACATCTGTAGATACGCAGTATTTT. Protein product: CASSFRTSVDTQYF. Supplemented by reference TRBV5-1 and TRBJ2-3, the full variable domain reads KAGVTQTPRYLIKTRGQQVTLSCSPISGHRSVSWYQQTPGQGLQFLFEYFSETQRNKGNFPGRFSGRQFSNSRSEMNVSTLELGDSALYLCASSFRTSVDTQYFGPGTRLTVL.

This chain links TRBV5-1 with TRBJ2-1, with D tentatively TRBD2 (6 bases). The CDR3 totals 16 residues. Trimming left V 0 bases short and J 5 bases short, with 15 bases between. Germline V gene lookup returns CDR1 SGHRS and CDR2 YFSETQ. The CDR3: CASSLGISGSHNEQFF. CDR3 DNA: TGCGCCAGCAGCTTGGGTATTAGCGGAAGCCACAATGAGCAGTTCTTC.

The chain uses TRBV13 and TRBJ2-7; D may be TRBD2 (5 bases). Trimming stripped 4 bases from V and 4 bases from J, with 8 bases between. This CDR3 has 12 amino acids. Germline V lookup: CDR1 PRHDT, CDR2 FYEKMQ (reference sequence). CDR3 in amino acids: CASSSEGYEQYF. The DNA of the CDR3 is TGTGCCAGCAGCTCTGAGGGTTACGAGCAGTACTTC.

V and J are TRBV10-1 and TRBJ1-3; D may be TRBD1 (5 bases). V lost 9 bases to trimming and J lost 0 bases, with 18 bases between them. Looked up from germline, CDR1 is WNHNN and CDR2 is SYGVQD (reference sequence). This CDR3 is built from 16 residues. The CDR3 coding sequence is TGCGCCAGGAGAGACAGACTTTTATCCTCTGGAAACACCATATATTTT. Translating it yields CARRDRLLSSGNTIYF.

V usage is TRBV9 and J usage is TRBJ2-2; 14 bases are shared with TRBD2. Germline V gives CDR1 SGDLS, CDR2 YYNGEE. CDR3 length: 19 amino acids. Trimming at V came to 3 bases and at J to 7 bases, leaving 14 bases not matched to a gene. The CDR3 region is CASSAAVGLAGGRDGELFF. DNA for the CDR3: TGTGCCAGCAGCGCCGCGGTCGGACTAGCGGGGGGCCGAGACGGGGAGCTGTTTTTT.

The V call is TRBV5-5, the J call TRBJ1-2, with 8 bases aligning to TRBD1. The V and J ends lost 0 bases and 4 bases, in that order; junction bases with no gene match: 8. This CDR3 region has 16 residues. Germline loops: CDR1 SGHKS, CDR2 YYEKEE (reference sequence). The CDR3 loop is CASSLGVGQGSYGYTF. In DNA form, the CDR3 reads TGTGCCAGCAGCTTGGGAGTCGGACAGGGATCCTATGGCTACACCTTC.

In this sample, this clone turned up many times. The rearrangement links TRBV10-3 to TRBJ1-2; D call uncertain. This CDR3 has 12 residues. Trimming left V 4 bases short and J 4 bases short, with 7 bases between. Germline-derived CDR1 and CDR2 are ENHRY and SYGVKD. The CDR3 here is CAISAGPYGYTF. In nucleotides, the CDR3 is TGTGCCATCAGTGCAGGCCCCTATGGCTACACCTTC.

The chain links TRBV5-5 to TRBJ1-2; no firm D call. Per germline, CDR1 SGHKS and CDR2 YYEKEE (reference sequence). CDR3 size: 18 residues. V lost 4 bases and J lost 0, with 22 bases in between. The CDR3 sequence: CASSARPPSRPANYGYTF. DNA of the CDR3: TGTGCCAGCAGCGCACGTCCCCCGAGCCGTCCCGCTAACTATGGCTACACCTTC.

The chain couples TRBV4-3 to TRBJ1-4, with D unresolved. Germline V gene sequence: CDR1 LGHNA, CDR2 YSLEER. Deletions cut 3 bases from V and 0 bases from J, with 11 bases between. The CDR3 has 16 residues. CDR3 amino acids: CASSQAERATNEKLFF. The DNA of the CDR3 is TGCGCCAGCAGCCAGGCGGAGCGGGCAACTAATGAAAAACTGTTTTTT.

CDR3 DNA: TGTGCCAGCAGCTTGGGCCTGACAGGGAATCAGCCCCAGCATTTT. Encoded protein: CASSLGLTGNQPQHF. This chain uses TRBV5-4 with TRBJ1-5; TRBD1 matches at 7 bases. J lost 4 bases, V lost 0 bases, and 4 bases had no gene match. CDR3 length equals 15 residues. Germline loops: CDR1 SGHNT, CDR2 YYREEE (reference sequence). The full variable domain, with the rest looked up from reference TRBV5-4 and TRBJ1-5, is ETGVTQSPTHLIKTRGQQVTLRCSSQSGHNTVSWYQQALGQGPQFIFQYYREEENGRGNFPPRFSGLQFPNYSSELNVNALELDDSALYLCASSLGLTGNQPQHFGDGTRLSIL.

The chain carries TRBV28 and TRBJ2-1; 13 nucleotides line up with TRBD2. Trimming removed 4 bases from V and 7 bases from J; junction bases left unmatched: 13. CDR1 is MDHEN, CDR2 SYDVKM, per germline. This CDR3 is 18 amino acids long. This chain's CDR3 is CASSSLATGLAGENEQFF. CDR3 sequence (DNA): TGTGCCAGCAGTTCACTTGCAACCGGACTAGCGGGGGAAAATGAGCAGTTCTTC. Drawing the rest from reference TRBV28 and TRBJ2-1, the complete variable domain is DVKVTQSSRYLVKRTGEKVFLECVQDMDHENMFWYRQDPGLGLRLIYFSYDVKMKEKGDIPEGYSVSREKKERFSLILESASTNQTSMYLCASSSLATGLAGENEQFFGPGTRLTVL.

The V gene is TRBV5-6, the J gene TRBJ2-2; 7 bases line up with TRBD2. Trimming took 1 base from V and 6 from J; bases not matched to a gene: 9. Germline assignment: CDR1 SGHDT and CDR2 YYEEEE. The length of the CDR3 is 16 residues. CDR3 sequence (DNA): TGTGCCAGCAGCTTGTTTCGACGGGGGGTAGCCGGGGAGCTGTTTTTT. Residues: CASSLFRRGVAGELFF.

The chain has TRBV5-1 and TRBJ2-2, with D perhaps TRBD2 (5 bases). Looked up from germline, CDR1 is SGHRS and CDR2 is YFSETQ. Trimming took off 0 bases at V and 5 bases at J, with 11 bases between the two ends. The CDR3 extends over 15 amino acids. The CDR3 bases are TGCGCCAGCAGCTTGGATATTTCGGGGACCGGGGAGCTGTTTTTT. Translated, it gives CASSLDISGTGELFF.

J is TRBJ1-1 and V is TRBV4-1; TRBD1 matches at 7 bases. With V trimmed by 4 bases and J by 1 base, 6 bases remained unmatched. The V gene's germline CDR1 is MGHRA and CDR2 YSYEKL. This CDR3 is 15 amino acids long. The CDR3 DNA reads TGCGCCAGCAGCCCTTCGACAGGGAGGAACACTGAAGCTTTCTTT. Encoded protein: CASSPSTGRNTEAFF.

The chain combines TRBV5-4 with TRBJ1-1; 12 nucleotides line up with TRBD1. Germline V gene lookup returns CDR1 SGHNT and CDR2 YYREEE (reference sequence). CDR3 length equals 18 residues. V shed 4 bases and J 5 bases; nucleotides not matched to a gene: 15. The CDR3 nucleotides are TGTGCCAGCAGCCTGCCACTTTCCGGGACAGGGGGCAGGACTGAAGCTTTCTTT. This codes for CASSLPLSGTGGRTEAFF. Drawing the rest from reference TRBV5-4 and TRBJ1-1, the complete variable domain is ETGVTQSPTHLIKTRGQQVTLRCSSQSGHNTVSWYQQALGQGPQFIFQYYREEENGRGNFPPRFSGLQFPNYSSELNVNALELDDSALYLCASSLPLSGTGGRTEAFFGQGTRLTVV.

This CDR3 is CASVDRATGYTF. DNA for the CDR3: TGTGCCAGCGTGGACAGGGCCACCGGCTACACCTTC. This chain links TRBV19 with TRBJ1-2, with TRBD1 identical over 8 bases. This CDR3 is built from 12 residues. J was trimmed by 8 bases and V by 9 bases; bases with no gene match: 8. Looked up from germline, CDR1 is LNHDA and CDR2 is SQIVND (reference sequence). The whole variable domain, remainder taken from reference TRBV19 and TRBJ1-2, is DGGITQSPKYLFRKEGQNVTLSCEQNLNHDAMYWYRQDPGQGLRLIYYSQIVNDFQKGDIAEGYSVSREKKESFPLTVTSAQKNPTAFYLCASVDRATGYTFGSGTRLTVV.

For the CDR3, the DNA is TGTGCCAGCACCTCGGCCCGAGGCTATGGCTACACCTTC. This sequence encodes CASTSARGYGYTF. The V and J genes are TRBV12-3 or TRBV12-4 and TRBJ1-2, with D unresolved. The CDR3 contains 13 residues. Trimming pared 7 bases from V and 4 bases from J, leaving 13 bases between.

The gene calls are TRBV11-1 and TRBJ2-7; tentative D call: TRBD2 (6 bases). The CDR3 contains 11 residues. Looked up from germline, CDR1 is SGHAT and CDR2 is FQDESV (reference sequence). The V end was cut by 8 bases, the J end by 5 bases, with 10 bases between. The CDR3 here is CASGWGDEQYF. The DNA of the CDR3 is TGTGCCAGCGGTTGGGGGGACGAGCAGTACTTC.

This clone was detected only a few times. The chain employs TRBV15 and TRBJ1-5; D is undetermined. The CDR3 has 15 amino acids. The germline gives CDR1 LNHNV, CDR2 YYDKDF (reference sequence). V was clipped by 0 bases and J by 10 bases, with 16 bases between them. Written as DNA, the CDR3 is TGTGCCACCAGCAGAGATCGGGTGTTAGACTTCCCCCAGCATTTT. Translating gives CATSRDRVLDFPQHF. Variable domain in full (rest from reference TRBV15 and TRBJ1-5): DAMVIQNPRYQVTQFGKPVTLSCSQTLNHNVMYWYQQKSSQAPKLLFHYYDKDFNNEADTPDNFQSRRPNTSFCFLDIRSPGLGDTAMYLCATSRDRVLDFPQHFGDGTRLSIL.